These T cell receptor beta chains were read from a single sample in a study of blood T cell repertoires in COVID-19. Clones were sequenced by immunoSEQ multiplex PCR, and TCRdb holds only the in-frame ones, with some missing. The sample has 100,000 to 150,000 clones, approximately 85% seen once. Input material: peripheral blood. These receptors came from a woman aged 80 or over with COVID-19, enrolled during active disease. Each CDR3 is given with its conserved first and last residue. The D gene is left open where the match is weak. A clone size is listed for some rows: how often the clone was seen (once, few, many), or a class if it is expanded.

J | V | D | size | DNA | CDR3
TRBJ2-7 | TRBV2 | NA | NA | TGTGCCAGCAGACAGGACTATTACGAGCAGTACTTC | CASRQDYYEQYF
TRBJ2-3 | TRBV6-6 | TRBD2 | NA | TGTGCCAGCAGTTACGCGACGGGAGGCGTCCCAGATACGCAGTATTTT | CASSYATGGVPDTQYF
TRBJ1-4 | TRBV19 | NA | NA | TGTGCCAGTAGTATAGAGCGTGCGAGATCTTCTAATGAAAAACTGTTTTTT | CASSIERARSSNEKLFF
TRBJ2-5 | TRBV3-1/TRBV3-2 | TRBD1 | NA | TGTGCCAGCAGCCAAGCCGGGACAGGGGGCAGTCCCAAAGAGACCCAGTACTTC | CASSQAGTGGSPKETQYF
TRBJ1-1 | TRBV12-3/TRBV12-4 | NA | once | TGTGCCAGCAGCCTTGGGGCGAACACTGAAGCTTTCTTT | CASSLGANTEAFF
TRBJ2-3 | TRBV9 | TRBD1 | NA | TGTGCCAGCAGCGCGCGACCAGGGGGCCCCAGCACAGATACGCAGTATTTT | CASSARPGGPSTDTQYF
TRBJ2-2 | TRBV6-6 | NA | NA | TGTGCCAGCAGTTACTCCCCAGAAACCGGGGAGCTGTTTTTT | CASSYSPETGELFF
TRBJ2-1 | TRBV6-6 | TRBD2 | once | TGTGCCAGCAGCCGAGAGAGTTTAGCGGGAGTCTCCTACAATGAGCAGTTCTTC | CASSRESLAGVSYNEQFF
TRBJ1-2 | TRBV7-2 | TRBD1 | NA | TGTGCCAGCAGCAGGGACAGGGGCGAAAATGGCTACACCTTC | CASSRDRGENGYTF
TRBJ2-5 | TRBV4-2 | TRBD2 | few | TGTGCCAGCAGCCAAGGACTAGCGGTGCGCGAGACCCAGTACTTC | CASSQGLAVRETQYF
TRBJ2-7 | TRBV3-1/TRBV3-2 | NA | NA | TGTGCCAGCAGCCAAGGCGGACTTATTTACGAGCAGTACTTC | CASSQGGLIYEQYF
TRBJ2-2 | TRBV20-1 | TRBD2 | NA | TGCAGTGCTAGTACTAGCGGGAGGGTCGGGGAGCTGTTTTTT | CSASTSGRVGELFF
TRBJ2-1 | TRBV5-1 | NA | NA | TGCGCCAGCAGCCCCTCTAGCGCGCTGTACAATGAGCAGTTCTTC | CASSPSSALYNEQFF
TRBJ2-1 | TRBV28 | NA | NA | TGTGCCAGCAGTTTTCAACAGGGTGCCGATGAGCAGTTCTTC | CASSFQQGADEQFF
TRBJ1-1 | TRBV19 | TRBD1 | few | TGTGCCAGTAGTGCAGACAGGGGCGGGAACACTGAAGCTTTCTTT | CASSADRGGNTEAFF
TRBJ2-7 | TRBV5-5 | TRBD1 | NA | TGTGCCAGCAGCTTTCCCGGGACAGAAGCCTACGAGCAGTACTTC | CASSFPGTEAYEQYF
TRBJ1-2 | TRBV18 | NA | NA | TGTGCCAGCTCCCCGCAGGGGAACTATGGCTACACCTTC | CASSPQGNYGYTF
TRBJ1-6 | TRBV3-1/TRBV3-2 | NA | NA | TGTGCCAGCAGCCAGCCGGATTCACCCCTCCACTTT | CASSQPDSPLHF
TRBJ2-7 | TRBV3-1/TRBV3-2 | NA | NA | TGTGCCAGCAGCCAAGGGAAGGGCACGGGCCGGGGCTACGAGCAGTACTTC | CASSQGKGTGRGYEQYF
TRBJ1-1 | TRBV14 | TRBD1 | few | TGTGCCAGCAGCTTAAGGACAGGATTGAACACTGAAGCTTTCTTT | CASSLRTGLNTEAFF
TRBJ2-1 | TRBV11-2 | TRBD2 | once | TGTGCCGCCCATAGCGGGAGTTCCTACAATGAGCAGTTCTTC | CAAHSGSSYNEQFF
TRBJ2-5 | TRBV28 | NA | NA | TGTGCCAGCAGTAGCGACAGGGAGGATCAAGAGACCCAGTACTTC | CASSSDREDQETQYF
TRBJ1-5 | TRBV6-6 | TRBD1 | NA | TGTGCCAGCAGCCACCGGGACAGTCGCAATCAGCCCCAGCATTTT | CASSHRDSRNQPQHF
TRBJ1-3 | TRBV28 | TRBD1 | NA | TGTGCCAGCAAAACGACAGGGGCTGGAAACACCATATATTTT | CASKTTGAGNTIYF